This T cell receptor (beta chain) was captured by sequencing in a study of cytomegalovirus exposure and HLA in healthy donors. The study ran its PCR with 60 Vbeta and 13 Jbeta primers. Method: immunoSEQ multiplex PCR; TCRdb's copy keeps in-frame clones and lacks some. The repertoire includes roughly 150,000 clones, approximately 70% of them detected once, and roughly 2% sits in the top ten. With respect to this clone: What it binds is not known.

Regarding the study as a whole: TRBV6-2, TRBV6-3 and some other V segments were excluded as indistinguishable. The study found most TCR sequences rare, yet found some public TCRs in many donors. Equally common other TCR beta chains were less clonally expanded than HLA-associated ones, a later analysis found.

With 5 bases clipped from V and 5 bases from J, the junction kept 5 bases outside the gene matches. This CDR3 has 14 amino acids. CDR1 LNHDA and CDR2 SQIVND come from the germline V gene (reference sequence). The V and J genes are TRBV19 and TRBJ2-1; TRBD2 agrees at 8 bases. Sequences were obtained from PBMCs. This receptor was obtained from a woman aged 55-69 years in good health and CMV-seropositive. This chain's CDR3 is CASSPGLANNEQFF. The DNA of the CDR3 is TGTGCCAGTAGTCCCGGACTAGCTAACAATGAGCAGTTCTTC.